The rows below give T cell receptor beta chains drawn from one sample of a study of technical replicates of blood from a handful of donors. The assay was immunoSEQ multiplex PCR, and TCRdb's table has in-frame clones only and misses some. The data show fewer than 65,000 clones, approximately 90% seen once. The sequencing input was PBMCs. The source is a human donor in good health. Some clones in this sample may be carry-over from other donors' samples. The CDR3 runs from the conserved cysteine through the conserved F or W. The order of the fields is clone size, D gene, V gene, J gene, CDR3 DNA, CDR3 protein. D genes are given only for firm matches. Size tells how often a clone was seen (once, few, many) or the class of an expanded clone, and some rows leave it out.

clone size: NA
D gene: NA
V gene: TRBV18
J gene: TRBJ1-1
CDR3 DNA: TGTGCCAGCTCACCAAACGAGGCGAACACTGAAGCTTTCTTT
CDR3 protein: CASSPNEANTEAFF

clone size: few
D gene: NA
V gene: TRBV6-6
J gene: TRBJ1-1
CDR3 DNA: TGTGCCAGCAGAAGCCCAAACACTGAAGCTTTCTTT
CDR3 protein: CASRSPNTEAFF

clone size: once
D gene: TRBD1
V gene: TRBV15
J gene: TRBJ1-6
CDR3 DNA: TGTGCCACCAGCGTCCGGGACAGTAATTCACCCCTCCACTTT
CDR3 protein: CATSVRDSNSPLHF

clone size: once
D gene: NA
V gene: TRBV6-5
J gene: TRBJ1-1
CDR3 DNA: TGTGCCAGCAGTTACTCGCCGGGGAAAGGCACTGAAGCTTTCTTT
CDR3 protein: CASSYSPGKGTEAFF

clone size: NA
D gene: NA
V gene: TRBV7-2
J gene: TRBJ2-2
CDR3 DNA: TGTGCCAGCAGCCGAGGCCCCGGAGCCGGGGAGCTGTTTTTT
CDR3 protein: CASSRGPGAGELFF

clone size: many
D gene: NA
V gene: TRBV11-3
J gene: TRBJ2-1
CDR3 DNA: TGTGCCAGCAGCTTAGATCTGAATGAGCAGTTCTTC
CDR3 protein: CASSLDLNEQFF

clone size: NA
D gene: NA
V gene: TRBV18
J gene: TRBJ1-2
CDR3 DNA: TGTGCCAGCTCACCAGGGCAATCACAGTCCTATGGCTACACCTTC
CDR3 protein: CASSPGQSQSYGYTF

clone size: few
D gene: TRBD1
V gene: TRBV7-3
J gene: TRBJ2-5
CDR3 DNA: TGTGCCAGCAGCAAGACAGGGGGCGAGACCCAGTACTTC
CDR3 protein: CASSKTGGETQYF

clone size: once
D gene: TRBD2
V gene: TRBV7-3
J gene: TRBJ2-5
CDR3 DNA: TGTGCCAGCTCCCCGGGACTAGCGGGAGAGGAGACCCAGTACTTC
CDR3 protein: CASSPGLAGEETQYF

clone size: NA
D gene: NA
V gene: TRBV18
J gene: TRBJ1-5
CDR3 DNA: TGTGCCAGCTCACCACGGGACACGACCCGCAATCAGCCCCAGCATTTT
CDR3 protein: CASSPRDTTRNQPQHF

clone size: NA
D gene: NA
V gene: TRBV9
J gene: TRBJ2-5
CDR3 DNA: TGTGCCAGCAGATTCGTCGAGACCCAGTACTTC
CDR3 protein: CASRFVETQYF

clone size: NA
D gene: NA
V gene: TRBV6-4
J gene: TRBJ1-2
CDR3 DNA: TGTGCCAGCAGTGACTCTACGGGCGGGGGAAACTATGGCTACACCTTC
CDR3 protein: CASSDSTGGGNYGYTF

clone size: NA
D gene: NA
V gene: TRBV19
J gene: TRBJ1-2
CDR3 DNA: TGTGCCAGTAGTAACAGACAGTCGGCTGGGTATGGCTACACCTTC
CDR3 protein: CASSNRQSAGYGYTF

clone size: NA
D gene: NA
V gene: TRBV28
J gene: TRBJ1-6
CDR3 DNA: TGTGCCAGCACCGATAATTCACCCCTCCACTTT
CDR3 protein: CASTDNSPLHF

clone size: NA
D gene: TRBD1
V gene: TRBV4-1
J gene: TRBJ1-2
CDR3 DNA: TGCGCCAGCAGCCATAGAACAGGGGGCTCTGGCTACACCTTC
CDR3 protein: CASSHRTGGSGYTF

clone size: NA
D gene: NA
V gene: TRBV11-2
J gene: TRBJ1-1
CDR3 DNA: TGTGCCAGCAGCCAGAAGGGGATGGGCACTGAAGCTTTCTTT
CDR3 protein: CASSQKGMGTEAFF

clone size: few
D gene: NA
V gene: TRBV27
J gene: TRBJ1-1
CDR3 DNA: TGTGCCAGCAGCTTTTTAACTTTACAGGGGAACACTGAAGCTTTCTTT
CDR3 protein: CASSFLTLQGNTEAFF

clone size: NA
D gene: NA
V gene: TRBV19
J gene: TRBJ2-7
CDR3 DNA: TGTGCCAGTAGCCCCTGGGGCACCCCAGACCACGAGCAGTACTTC
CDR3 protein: CASSPWGTPDHEQYF

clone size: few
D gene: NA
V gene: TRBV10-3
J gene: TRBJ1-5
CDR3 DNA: TGTGCCATCAGTGAGTCGGTGGGCAGGAATCAGCCCCAGCATTTT
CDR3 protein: CAISESVGRNQPQHF

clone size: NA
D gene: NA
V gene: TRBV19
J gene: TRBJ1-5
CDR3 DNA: TGTGCCAGTAGTATTGGGGCGGGGGGCAATCAGCCCCAGCATTTT
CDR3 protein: CASSIGAGGNQPQHF

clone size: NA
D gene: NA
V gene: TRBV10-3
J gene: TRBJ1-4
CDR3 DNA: TGTGCCATCAGCCAGGACAGAGCTAATGAAAAACTGTTTTTT
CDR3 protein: CAISQDRANEKLFF

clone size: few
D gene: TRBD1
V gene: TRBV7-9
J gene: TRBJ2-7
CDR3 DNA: TGTGCCAGCAGCACCGGACAGGCGAGGAACGAGCAGTACTTC
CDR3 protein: CASSTGQARNEQYF

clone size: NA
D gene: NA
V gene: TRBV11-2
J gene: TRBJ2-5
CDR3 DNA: TGTGCCAGCAGCACCCGACATAGGCCCGAGACCCAGTACTTC
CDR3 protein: CASSTRHRPETQYF

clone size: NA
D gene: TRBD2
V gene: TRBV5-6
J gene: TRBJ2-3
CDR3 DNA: TGTGCCAGCAGCTTCAGACTAGCGGGAGCAGATACGCAGTATTTT
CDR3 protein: CASSFRLAGADTQYF

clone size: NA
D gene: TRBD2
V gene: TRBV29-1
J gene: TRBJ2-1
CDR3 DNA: TGCAGCGTACCTACCCCTAGCGGGAGGGGAAATGAGCAGTTCTTC
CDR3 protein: CSVPTPSGRGNEQFF

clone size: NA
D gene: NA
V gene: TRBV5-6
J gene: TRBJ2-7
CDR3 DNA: TGTGCCAGCAGCTCCGAAAAGACTAGATCCGAGCAGTACTTC
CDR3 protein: CASSSEKTRSEQYF

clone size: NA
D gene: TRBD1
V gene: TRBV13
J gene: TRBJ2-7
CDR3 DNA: TGTGCCAGCAGCTTAGAAGGGGACAGCTCCTACGAGCAGTACTTC
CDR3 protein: CASSLEGDSSYEQYF

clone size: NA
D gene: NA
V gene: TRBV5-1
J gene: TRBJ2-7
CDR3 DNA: TGCGCCAGCAGCGGATCCTCGGAGCTCTCAACCTACGAGCAGTACTTC
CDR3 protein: CASSGSSELSTYEQYF

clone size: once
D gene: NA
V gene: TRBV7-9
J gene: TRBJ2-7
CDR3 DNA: TGTGCCAGCAGCTTAGAAGCAATCCCCCTAAGCTCCTACGAGCAGTACTTC
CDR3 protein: CASSLEAIPLSSYEQYF

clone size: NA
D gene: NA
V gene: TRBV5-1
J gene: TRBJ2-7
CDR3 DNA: TGCGCCAGCAGCTTCAGGTGGGACGAGCAGTACTTC
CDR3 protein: CASSFRWDEQYF

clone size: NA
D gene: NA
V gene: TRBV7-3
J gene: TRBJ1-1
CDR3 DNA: TGTGCCAGCAGCTTATGGGGGGGAGCGACCCTAGCCACTGAAGCTTTCTTT
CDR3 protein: CASSLWGGATLATEAFF

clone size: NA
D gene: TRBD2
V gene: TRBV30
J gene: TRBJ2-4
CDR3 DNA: TGTGCCTGGAGTATGAGCGGGAACGTCAAAAACATTCAGTACTTC
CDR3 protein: CAWSMSGNVKNIQYF

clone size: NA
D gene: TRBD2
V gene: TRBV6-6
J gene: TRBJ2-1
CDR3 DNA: TGTGCCAGCAGTGGGACTAGCGGGGGCACTTACAATGAGCAGTTCTTC
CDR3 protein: CASSGTSGGTYNEQFF

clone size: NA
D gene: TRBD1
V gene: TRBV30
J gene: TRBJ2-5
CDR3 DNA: TGTGCCTGGAGCCGGGACAGGGGGCGTCAAGAGACCCAGTACTTC
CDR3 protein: CAWSRDRGRQETQYF